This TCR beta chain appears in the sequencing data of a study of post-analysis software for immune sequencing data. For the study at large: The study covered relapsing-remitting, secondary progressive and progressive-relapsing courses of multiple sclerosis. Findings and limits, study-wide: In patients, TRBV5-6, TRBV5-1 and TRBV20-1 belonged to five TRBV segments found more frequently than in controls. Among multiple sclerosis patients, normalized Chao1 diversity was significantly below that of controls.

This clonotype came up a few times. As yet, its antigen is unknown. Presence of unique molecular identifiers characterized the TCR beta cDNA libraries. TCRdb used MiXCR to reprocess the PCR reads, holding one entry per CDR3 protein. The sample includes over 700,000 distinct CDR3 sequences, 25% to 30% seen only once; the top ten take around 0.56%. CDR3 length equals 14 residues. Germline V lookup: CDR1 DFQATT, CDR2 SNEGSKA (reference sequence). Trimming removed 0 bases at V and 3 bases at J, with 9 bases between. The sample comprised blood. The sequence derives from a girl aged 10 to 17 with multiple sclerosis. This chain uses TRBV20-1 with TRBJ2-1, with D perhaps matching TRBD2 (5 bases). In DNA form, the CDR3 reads TGCAGTGCTAGAGATATCGGGATCTACAATGAGCAGTTCTTC. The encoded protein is CSARDIGIYNEQFF.